This TCR beta chain was observed in a study of shared clonotypes between healthy human individuals. This clone was counted once. The CDR3 is made up of 16 amino acids. The junction had 12 bases not matched to a gene; V was cut back by 2 bases and J by 5 bases. Germline loops: CDR1 MNHEY, CDR2 SVGAGI. TCRdb keeps only in-frame clones here, not all; method: immunoSEQ multiplex PCR. The table has 950,000 to 1,100,000 clones, 70% to 80% seen once; the top ten hold about 1.5%. Specimen: memory CD4+ T cells sorted from blood. The subset: CD45RA-negative fraction. The chain combines TRBV6-5 with TRBJ2-7, with 7 bases that match TRBD1. The TCR comes from a man aged 18 to 30 in good health. The chain's CDR3 is CASSYGFNRGIDEQYF. CDR3 nucleotides: TGTGCCAGCAGTTACGGGTTTAACAGGGGAATCGACGAGCAGTACTTC.